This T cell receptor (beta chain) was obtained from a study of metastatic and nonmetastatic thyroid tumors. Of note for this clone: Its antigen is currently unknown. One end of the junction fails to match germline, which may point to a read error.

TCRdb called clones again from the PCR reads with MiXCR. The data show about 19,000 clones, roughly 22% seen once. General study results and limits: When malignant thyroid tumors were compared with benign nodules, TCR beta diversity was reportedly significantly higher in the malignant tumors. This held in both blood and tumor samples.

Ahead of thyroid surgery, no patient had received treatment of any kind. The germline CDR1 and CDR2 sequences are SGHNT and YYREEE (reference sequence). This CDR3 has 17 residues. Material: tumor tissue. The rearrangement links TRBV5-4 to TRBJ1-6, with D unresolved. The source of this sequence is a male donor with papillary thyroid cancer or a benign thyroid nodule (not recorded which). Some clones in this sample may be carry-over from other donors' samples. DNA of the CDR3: TGTGCCAGCAGCTTCTACGCTGGGCCCTCGTTCAATTCACGCCTCCTCTTT. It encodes CASSFYAGPSFNSRLLF. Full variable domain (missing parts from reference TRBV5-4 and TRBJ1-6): ETGVTQSPTHLIKTRGQQVTLRCSSQSGHNTVSWYQQALGQGPQFIFQYYREEENGRGNFPPRFSGLQFPNYSSELNVNALELDDSALYLCASSFYAGPSFNSRLLFGNGTRLTVT.